Listed below are T cell receptor beta chains from one sample, sequenced in a study of regulatory T cells in long-lasting Graves disease. MiXCR, applied by TCRdb to the multiplex PCR reads, yields one record per CDR3 protein. Of fewer than 500,000 distinct CDR3 sequences in the sample, around 15% were seen once. These records were also assigned to another study, of T cells in Graves' hyperthyroidism and ophthalmopathy.

Source: peripheral blood mononuclear cells (PBMCs), taken at new diagnosis, from a patient treated with antithyroid drugs. Receptor source: a middle-aged man with Graves disease. CDR3s include the opening cysteine and the closing phenylalanine or tryptophan. A D gene is named only where the DNA matches it firmly. Not all rows give a size; the values are once, few, many and, for expanded clones, a class.

V,size,J,D,CDR3,DNA
TRBV12-3/TRBV12-4,.,TRBJ2-1,TRBD1,CASSLRQGYNEQFF,TGTGCCAGCAGTTTAAGACAGGGTTACAATGAGCAGTTCTTC
TRBV24-1,many,TRBJ2-1,.,CATRNTGEANNEQFF,TGTGCCACCAGGAATACAGGGGAGGCCAACAATGAGCAGTTCTTC
TRBV2,.,TRBJ2-2,.,CASSDWPGELFF,TGTGCCAGCAGTGACTGGCCCGGGGAGCTGTTTTTT
TRBV6-5,many,TRBJ2-2,TRBD2,CASSYSPSGSAGELFF,TGTGCCAGCAGTTACTCGCCTAGCGGGAGTGCTGGGGAGCTGTTTTTT
TRBV15,many,TRBJ1-5,.,CATSTPQGRDQPQHF,TGTGCCACCAGCACCCCACAGGGTCGGGATCAGCCCCAGCATTTT
TRBV12-3/TRBV12-4,many,TRBJ2-4,.,CASSYRPTAAKNIQYF,TGTGCCAGCAGTTACCGACCGACAGCAGCCAAAAACATTCAGTACTTC
TRBV6-2/TRBV6-3,many,TRBJ1-1,.,CASSYLTRTNTEAFF,TGTGCCAGCAGTTACTTAACCCGGACGAACACTGAAGCTTTCTTT
TRBV6-2/TRBV6-3,few,TRBJ2-7,TRBD2,CASSLLAGADSEQYF,TGTGCCAGCAGCCTACTAGCGGGAGCCGACAGCGAGCAGTACTTC
TRBV13,many,TRBJ1-1,.,CASSRQSLNTEAFF,TGTGCCAGCAGCCGACAATCCTTAAACACTGAAGCTTTCTTT
TRBV28,.,TRBJ1-5,TRBD1,CASMRDRGLGQPQHF,TGTGCCAGCATGAGGGACAGGGGGTTGGGTCAGCCCCAGCATTTT
TRBV5-1,.,TRBJ2-1,.,CASSLDVPWDEQFF,TGCGCCAGCAGCTTGGACGTTCCTTGGGATGAGCAGTTCTTC